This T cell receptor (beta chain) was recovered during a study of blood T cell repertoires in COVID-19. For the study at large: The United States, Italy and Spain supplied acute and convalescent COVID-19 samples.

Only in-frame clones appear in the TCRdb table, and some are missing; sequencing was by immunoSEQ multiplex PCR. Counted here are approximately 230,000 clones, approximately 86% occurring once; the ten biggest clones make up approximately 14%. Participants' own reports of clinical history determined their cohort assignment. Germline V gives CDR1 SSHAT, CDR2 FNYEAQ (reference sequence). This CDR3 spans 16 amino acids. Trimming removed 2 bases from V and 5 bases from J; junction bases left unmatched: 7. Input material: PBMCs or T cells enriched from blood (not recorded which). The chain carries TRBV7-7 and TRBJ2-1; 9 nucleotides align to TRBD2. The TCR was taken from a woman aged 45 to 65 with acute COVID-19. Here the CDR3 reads CASSLRVTSGHNEQFF. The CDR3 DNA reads TGTGCCAGCAGCTTAAGGGTGACTAGCGGTCACAATGAGCAGTTCTTC.